This TCR beta chain was captured in a study of cytomegalovirus exposure and HLA in healthy donors. Study results and caveats: In a later analysis, around 18,000 TCR beta sequences were associated with HLA alleles at 0.05 false discovery rate.

In regard to this clone: Antigen specificity is unknown. Compared with germline, one end of the junction differs, possibly owing to a read error.

Germline V gene lookup returns CDR1 SEHNR and CDR2 FQNEAQ (reference sequence). CDR3 length equals 13 residues. The PCR was carried out with 60 Vbeta primers and 13 Jbeta primers. TCRdb's copy holds only in-frame clones and misses some; the assay was immunoSEQ multiplex PCR. The sample has more than 110,000 clones; 65% to 80% are singletons. The source is a male donor in good health and CMV-seropositive. The rearrangement joins TRBV7-9 to TRBJ2-7, with D possibly being TRBD2 (5 bases). The source material was PBMCs. In DNA form, the CDR3 reads TGTGCCAGCGAGGTAGGAGGAGTCTACGAGCAGCACTTC. Protein product: CASEVGGVYEQHF.